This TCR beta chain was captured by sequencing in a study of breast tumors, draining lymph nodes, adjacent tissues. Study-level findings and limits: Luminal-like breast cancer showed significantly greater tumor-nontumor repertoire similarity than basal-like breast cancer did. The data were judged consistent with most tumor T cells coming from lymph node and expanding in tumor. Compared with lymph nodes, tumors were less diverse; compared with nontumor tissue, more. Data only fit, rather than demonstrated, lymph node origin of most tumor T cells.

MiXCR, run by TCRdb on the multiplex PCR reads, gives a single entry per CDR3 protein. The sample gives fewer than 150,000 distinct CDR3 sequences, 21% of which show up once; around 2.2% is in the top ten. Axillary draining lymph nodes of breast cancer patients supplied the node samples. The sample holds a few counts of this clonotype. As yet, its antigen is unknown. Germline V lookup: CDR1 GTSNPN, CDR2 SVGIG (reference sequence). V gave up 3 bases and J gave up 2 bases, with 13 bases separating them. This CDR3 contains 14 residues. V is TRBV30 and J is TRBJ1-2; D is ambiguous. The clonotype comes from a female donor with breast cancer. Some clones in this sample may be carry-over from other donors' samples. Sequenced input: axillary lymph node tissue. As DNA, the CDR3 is TGTGCCTGGAGCCCATACGGATCAAACTATGGCTACACCTTC. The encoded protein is CAWSPYGSNYGYTF.